This note documents a single T cell receptor (beta chain) sequence. This clone's antigen is unknown. Nothing much larger sits one base from this clone, and base qualities are not available. This sample was taken from a study of T-cell reconstitution after alpha-beta-depleted transplantation in children (TCRdb year 2016). For the study in its entirety: Using TCR repertoire profiling, the study quantitatively followed how T-cell immune reconstitution unfolded in children after TCRalphabeta/CD19-depleted allogeneic hematopoietic cell transplantation.

The CDR3 contains 15 residues, cysteine and phenylalanine counted. Only the CDR3 part of the read is kept: 45 bases, read in frame from the first base. According to the study, the label for this sample's treatment or condition signals: allogeneic hematopoietic cell transplantation with graft depleted of TCRalphabeta T cells and CD19 B cells. TCRalphabeta/CD19-depleted allogeneic hematopoietic cell grafts were given to the transplant recipients, all of whom were children. The library was built by means of PCR. Instrument on record: Illumina HiSeq 2500. Molecular barcoding was employed in the preparation of TCR libraries, with unique molecular identifiers being used to normalize TCRbeta repertoire quantification. In TCRdb, the public reads were trimmed at Q25 with fastp and aligned with MiXCR, with productive beta chains retained. Every CDR3 protein is listed once, alongside the most common genes and DNA of its rows. This sample is represented by over 200,000 distinct CDR3 sequences; more than 15% of them were singletons. 35% to 50% of the sample rests with the top ten.

The investigation overall reported the following: The apparently early recovery of alphabetaT-cell counts about two months after transplant reportedly depended on only several hundred rapidly expanded clones that came from non-depleted graft cells. In some patients, the high TCRbeta diversity seen at day 60 was put down to recipient T cells and intrathymic progenitors that had survived conditioning. Over subsequent months, a decline in hyperexpanded clone frequencies was noted, and after one year, T-cell counts and TCRbeta diversity were mostly ascribed to newly produced T cells.

Here the sequenced sample was PBMCs, mostly from graft donor cells, taken 360 days after TCRalphabeta/CD19-depleted stem cell transplant. The source of this sequence is a male patient aged 2-15 years who had a stem cell transplant for acute lymphoblastic leukemia, so the T cells may come from the graft donor. The rearranged chain carries TRBV12-2 and TRBJ2-2. TRBV12-2 is a listed pseudogene. This receptor carries the CDR3 CASRRRITTPGELFF. The DNA sequence is as follows: TGTGCAAGTCGCCGACGCATAACCACACCCGGGGAGCTGTTTTTT.